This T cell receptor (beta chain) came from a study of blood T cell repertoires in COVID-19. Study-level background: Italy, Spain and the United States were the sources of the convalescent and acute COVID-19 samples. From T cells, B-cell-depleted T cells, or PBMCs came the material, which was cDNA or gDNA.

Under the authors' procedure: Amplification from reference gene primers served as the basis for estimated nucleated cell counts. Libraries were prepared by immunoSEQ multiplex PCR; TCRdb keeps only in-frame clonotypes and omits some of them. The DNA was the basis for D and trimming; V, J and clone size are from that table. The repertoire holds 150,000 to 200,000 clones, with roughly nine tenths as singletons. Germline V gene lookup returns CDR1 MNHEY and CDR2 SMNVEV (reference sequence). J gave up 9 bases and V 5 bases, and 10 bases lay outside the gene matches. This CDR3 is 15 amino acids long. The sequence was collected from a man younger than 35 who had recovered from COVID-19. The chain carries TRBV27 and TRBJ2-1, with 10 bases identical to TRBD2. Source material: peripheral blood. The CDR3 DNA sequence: TGTGCCAGCAGTACCAGCGGGAGGGCCATGAGTGAGCAGTTCTTC. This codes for CASSTSGRAMSEQFF.